Listed below are T cell receptor beta chains from one sample, sequenced in a study of T cell responses to AZD1222 COVID-19 vaccine. Sequenced by immunoSEQ multiplex PCR; TCRdb stores in-frame clones only, minus some. Of roughly 130,000 clones listed, roughly nine tenths are singletons. Sample: peripheral blood, taken on day 0 of AZD1222 vaccination. Source of these receptors: an adult in good health. Both conserved end residues are trimmed from each CDR3. For some rows the clone size is stated as once, few or many, or as a class when expanded; others skip it.

V gene,clone size,J gene,CDR3 protein
TRBV5-1,NA,TRBJ1-2,ASSSSGTYGYT
TRBV6-5,NA,TRBJ1-2,ASSLDSAYGYT
TRBV19,NA,TRBJ1-5,ASSIGTDRQPQH
TRBV6-5,NA,TRBJ1-1,ASSYSGTVNTEAF
TRBV19,NA,TRBJ2-1,ASSIQRTRNEQF
TRBV3-1/TRBV3-2,NA,TRBJ1-5,ASSRTGSNQPQH
TRBV28,NA,TRBJ1-2,ASSQGQGDYGYT
TRBV30,NA,TRBJ1-1,AWIPGPWDEAF
TRBV3-1/TRBV3-2,NA,TRBJ2-1,ASSQEGGIGGGYPDGQF
TRBV6-4,NA,TRBJ2-1,ASSQELATEQF
TRBV19,NA,TRBJ2-7,ASSDRGGGTYEQY
TRBV4-1,NA,TRBJ1-1,ASSQALSQGKRTEAF
TRBV7-3,NA,TRBJ2-1,ASSLTRDNPHEQF
TRBV5-8,NA,TRBJ1-3,ASSLARARGNTIY
TRBV30,NA,TRBJ2-1,AWIKRGENNEQF
TRBV4-2,NA,TRBJ1-6,ASNRDRGSPLH
TRBV12-3/TRBV12-4,NA,TRBJ1-2,ASSSRDIGGYT
TRBV30,NA,TRBJ2-3,AWSQVQSTDTQY
TRBV3-1/TRBV3-2,NA,TRBJ1-6,ASNRDFSPLH
TRBV3-1/TRBV3-2,NA,TRBJ1-1,ASSPPGGTEAF
TRBV4-3,NA,TRBJ1-5,ASSLDRARNQPQH
TRBV14,NA,TRBJ1-5,ASGGPQPQH
TRBV24-1,NA,TRBJ2-7,ATGGQGSYEQY
TRBV18,NA,TRBJ2-3,ASSPTLHRDFFTDTQY
TRBV27,few,TRBJ1-3,ASSVVPEYTASSGNTIY
TRBV24-1,NA,TRBJ1-1,ATKGGPGTEAF
TRBV30,once,TRBJ1-4,AWSVGFGTGFSVVEKLF
TRBV29-1,once,TRBJ2-1,SVRTGTTNNEQF
TRBV24-1,NA,TRBJ2-1,ATSDSSRPYNEQF
TRBV6-5,NA,TRBJ1-2,ASSSDPPRAHGYT
TRBV9,NA,TRBJ2-2,ASSVEAGELF